This TCR beta chain was identified in a study of identical twins. As concerns this clonotype: No antigen is known for it.

Whole-study results and caveats: Excess sharing by twins proved weaker in beta out-of-frame sequences. Model-predicted out-of-frame TCR alpha sharing fell below observed values in monozygotic twins.

Each CDR3 protein is one row after TCRdb ran MiXCR on the 5' RACE reads. Of some 500,000 distinct CDR3 sequences listed, approximately 22% are singletons. Germline V gene lookup returns CDR1 SEHNR and CDR2 FQNEAQ (reference sequence). V lost 3 bases, J lost 3 bases, and 3 bases stayed unmatched. The CDR3 is 16 amino acids. This sample was shared with a second study, whose subject was T cells expressing NK-cell markers. As reported in that work: The TCR beta repertoires originated in sorted CD3+CD56+NKG2C+, CD3+CD56+NKG2C- and CD3+CD56-NKG2C+ T cells. Just one sequenced donor of eight was HCMV-seronegative, while seven were seropositive.

The J gene is TRBJ2-1, the V gene TRBV7-9; 12 bases fit TRBD2. This TCR came from a woman under 30 in good health. Sequenced input: CD4+ T cells sorted from blood. The chain's CDR3 is CASSFGLAGNYNEQFF. CDR3 in DNA: TGTGCCAGCAGCTTCGGACTAGCGGGAAACTACAATGAGCAGTTCTTC.